This is a list of T cell receptor beta chains from one sample in a study of T cells after yellow fever vaccination. TCRdb recomputed calls from the 5' RACE reads with MiXCR, one row per CDR3 protein. The sample lists a few hundred thousand distinct CDR3 sequences, around 20% occurring once. The material sequenced was PBMCs, taken before the yellow fever booster vaccination. The receptors here all came from a man aged 18 to 29 who received the YFV17D yellow fever vaccine. CDR3s include the opening cysteine and the closing phenylalanine or tryptophan. D genes are given only for firm matches. The size entry is marked missing in some rows and otherwise reads once, few, many or a size class.

clone_size	v_call	j_call	d_call	cdr3_aa	cdr3_nt
NA	TRBV30	TRBJ1-1	NA	CAWRDQVEAFF	TGTGCCTGGAGAGACCAGGTTGAAGCTTTCTTT
few	TRBV5-5	TRBJ1-5	NA	CASSLRAVNQPQHF	TGTGCCAGCAGCTTGCGGGCAGTTAATCAGCCCCAGCATTTT
few	TRBV2	TRBJ2-1	TRBD1	CASSPDRGLDEQFF	TGTGCCAGCAGTCCCGACAGGGGGCTCGATGAGCAGTTCTTC
NA	TRBV4-2	TRBJ1-6	NA	CASSRDGGRSPLHF	TGTGCCAGCAGCCGCGACGGGGGGAGATCACCCCTCCACTTT
NA	TRBV15	TRBJ2-2	TRBD1	CATSTAGQANTGELFF	TGTGCCACCAGCACAGCCGGACAGGCGAACACCGGGGAGCTGTTTTTT
NA	TRBV4-3	TRBJ2-6	NA	CASSGLRGPLNVLTF	TGCGCCAGCAGCGGACTTCGGGGCCCACTCAACGTCCTGACTTTC
NA	TRBV6-6	TRBJ1-5	NA	CASSYGDSDQPQHF	TGTGCCAGCAGTTACGGGGACTCTGATCAGCCCCAGCATTTT
NA	TRBV27	TRBJ2-3	TRBD2	CASSRAGTSGVNTQYF	TGTGCCAGCAGCCGCGCCGGGACTAGCGGGGTGAATACGCAGTATTTT
NA	TRBV20-1	TRBJ2-5	NA	CSATRGRGARQETQYF	TGCAGTGCTACCCGGGGGAGGGGGGCGAGACAAGAGACCCAGTACTTC
few	TRBV7-2	TRBJ2-1	NA	CASSLVGVNPYNEQFF	TGTGCCAGCAGCTTAGTGGGGGTAAACCCCTACAATGAGCAGTTCTTC
few	TRBV20-1	TRBJ1-5	NA	CSAIYGGDQPQHF	TGCAGTGCTATATATGGCGGCGATCAGCCCCAGCATTTT
few	TRBV20-1	TRBJ2-7	TRBD2	CSASVAGALYEQYF	TGCAGTGCCAGCGTAGCGGGGGCCCTCTACGAGCAGTACTTC
NA	TRBV12-3/TRBV12-4	TRBJ2-4	TRBD1	CASSTQQGLAKNIQYF	TGTGCCAGCAGCACCCAACAGGGGCTAGCCAAAAACATTCAGTACTTC
NA	TRBV3-1	TRBJ1-5	NA	CASSQDAGPNQPQHF	TGTGCCAGCAGCCAAGATGCAGGGCCCAATCAGCCCCAGCATTTT
few	TRBV6-5	TRBJ1-1	NA	CASSYGAGPRRWAFF	TGTGCCAGCAGTTACGGAGCGGGGCCAAGGAGATGGGCTTTCTTT
NA	TRBV27	TRBJ1-2	TRBD1	CASSFAGTGVYGYTF	TGTGCCAGCAGTTTTGCTGGGACAGGGGTCTATGGCTACACCTTC
NA	TRBV24-1	TRBJ2-5	NA	CATSDGVRSGETQYF	TGTGCCACCAGTGATGGCGTGCGGAGCGGGGAGACCCAGTACTTC
few	TRBV5-1	TRBJ2-2	TRBD2	CASSFGLAGSTGELFF	TGCGCCAGCAGCTTCGGTCTAGCGGGGAGCACCGGGGAGCTGTTTTTT
few	TRBV4-1	TRBJ2-5	NA	CASSPTAGAWYGQETQYF	TGCGCCAGCAGCCCCACGGCCGGGGCCTGGTATGGTCAAGAGACCCAGTACTTC
NA	TRBV14	TRBJ2-3	NA	CASSTSGRRADTQYF	TGTGCCAGCAGCACATCCGGGCGGCGCGCAGATACGCAGTATTTT
NA	TRBV4-3	TRBJ2-7	NA	CASSQDLRTDHGEQYF	TGCGCCAGCAGCCAAGATCTCAGGACAGACCACGGGGAGCAGTACTTC
NA	TRBV7-2	TRBJ2-3	TRBD2	CASSLEGHSSRRGTDTQYF	TGTGCCAGCAGCTTAGAGGGGCATAGCTCACGGCGGGGGACAGATACGCAGTATTTT
NA	TRBV29-1	TRBJ1-3	NA	CSVAGWGNTIYF	TGCAGCGTTGCGGGTTGGGGAAACACCATATATTTT
NA	TRBV20-1	TRBJ2-3	TRBD2	CSARVKTSGAPDTQYF	TGCAGTGCTAGAGTTAAGACTAGCGGAGCCCCCGATACGCAGTATTTT
NA	TRBV6-5	TRBJ2-1	NA	CASSFAGSAHEQFF	TGTGCCAGCAGTTTTGCGGGGTCGGCACATGAGCAGTTCTTC
few	TRBV7-2	TRBJ1-3	NA	CASSLRAARRNTIYF	TGTGCCAGCAGCTTAAGGGCAGCAAGACGAAACACCATATATTTT
NA	TRBV5-6	TRBJ1-1	NA	CASSLAGGANTEAFF	TGTGCCAGCAGCTTGGCCGGGGGGGCGAACACTGAAGCTTTCTTT
few	TRBV15	TRBJ1-5	TRBD1	CATSSGDRGRWQPQHF	TGTGCCACCAGCAGCGGGGACAGGGGGCGGTGGCAGCCCCAGCATTTT
NA	TRBV20-1	TRBJ2-5	TRBD2	CSAIPPRLAGWGETQYF	TGCAGTGCTATACCACCCCGACTAGCGGGGTGGGGAGAGACCCAGTACTTC
NA	TRBV6-5	TRBJ2-7	NA	CASSYSSGGIYEQYF	TGTGCCAGCAGTTACTCGAGTGGCGGCATCTACGAGCAGTACTTC
NA	TRBV5-1	TRBJ2-5	NA	CASSGEQETQYF	TGCGCCAGCAGCGGGGAGCAAGAGACCCAGTACTTC
NA	TRBV7-7	TRBJ2-3	TRBD2	CASSPGLAGGWGDTQYF	TGTGCCAGCAGCCCCGGACTAGCGGGGGGGTGGGGAGATACGCAGTATTTT
once	TRBV12-3/TRBV12-4	TRBJ2-4	NA	CASLPQASGIQYF	TGTGCCAGCCTACCCCAGGCCTCGGGCATTCAGTACTTC
few	TRBV6-2/TRBV6-3	TRBJ1-4	NA	CASTDSTSNEKLFF	TGTGCCAGCACCGACAGCACGTCTAATGAAAAACTGTTTTTT
few	TRBV27	TRBJ1-6	NA	CASSLWAREPGSPLHF	TGTGCCAGCAGTTTATGGGCGAGGGAGCCGGGTTCACCCCTCCACTTT
NA	TRBV6-1	TRBJ1-2	NA	CASVSRYSYGYTF	TGTGCCAGCGTCAGTAGATACAGCTATGGCTACACCTTC
NA	TRBV27	TRBJ2-1	NA	CASGGQASLNEQFF	TGTGCCAGCGGTGGGCAGGCAAGTCTCAATGAGCAGTTCTTC
few	TRBV29-1	TRBJ1-5	NA	CSVEQGLGQPQHF	TGCAGCGTTGAACAGGGCCTGGGTCAGCCCCAGCATTTT
NA	TRBV29-1	TRBJ2-3	TRBD1	CSVAFGTGGPDTQYF	TGCAGCGTTGCCTTCGGGACAGGGGGCCCGGATACGCAGTATTTT
few	TRBV9	TRBJ1-2	TRBD1	CASSVGGQGAYYGYTF	TGTGCCAGCAGCGTAGGAGGACAGGGGGCTTACTATGGCTACACCTTC
NA	TRBV7-9	TRBJ2-2	NA	CASSPGRGGTGELFF	TGTGCCAGCAGCCCGGGAAGGGGCGGCACCGGGGAGCTGTTTTTT
NA	TRBV7-2	TRBJ2-2	TRBD1	CASSQPRDRGHTGELFF	TGTGCCAGCAGTCAACCTAGGGACAGGGGCCACACCGGGGAGCTGTTTTTT
many	TRBV6-2/TRBV6-3	TRBJ2-5	TRBD2	CASSRSGGAETQYF	TGTGCCAGCAGTAGAAGCGGGGGGGCCGAGACCCAGTACTTC
NA	TRBV6-2/TRBV6-3	TRBJ2-3	NA	CASSATVTDTQYF	TGTGCCAGCAGTGCGACTGTAACAGATACGCAGTATTTT
many	TRBV11-2	TRBJ2-2	TRBD1	CASSLAGQGNTGELFF	TGTGCCAGCAGCTTAGCCGGACAGGGGAACACCGGGGAGCTGTTTTTT